The next 26 T cell receptor beta chains were all read from a single sample in a study of patients and donors after allogeneic stem cell transplantation. From the RT-PCR reads, TCRdb called clonotypes with MiXCR, one entry per CDR3 protein. This sample yields approximately 37,000 distinct CDR3 sequences, of which roughly 30% are seen a single time; 60% to 80% belongs to the top ten. The specimen was blood, either unsorted or a sorted T cell fraction (not recorded which). The receptors originated from a human donor who was either an allogeneic HSCT recipient or a stem cell or donor lymphocyte infusion donor (not recorded which). It is not recorded whose cells these are; they may come from a transplant donor.

The CDR3 sequence: CASSPPPLLTSGKEQFF. CDR3 sequence (DNA): TGTGCCAGCAGCCCTCCCCCGCTCCTGACTAGCGGGAAAGAGCAGTTCTTC. This sequence joins TRBV7-2 and TRBJ2-1; 11 bases map to TRBD2. The V gene end was trimmed by 5 bases and the J gene end by 10 bases; junction bases not matched to a gene: 16. The CDR3 totals 17 residues. In germline, CDR1 is SGHTA, CDR2 FQGNSA.

This chain connects TRBV14 to TRBJ1-1; 8 nucleotides line up with TRBD1. From germline, CDR1 is SGHDN and CDR2 FVKESK. Trimming at V came to 5 bases and at J to 11 bases, leaving 7 bases not matched to a gene. This CDR3 spans 12 amino acids. CDR3 nucleotide sequence: TGTGCCAGCAGCTTTCGGACAGGGTTCGCTTTCTTT. This codes for CASSFRTGFAFF.

This rearrangement joins TRBV6-5 to TRBJ1-2, with D hard to call. Trimming left V 0 bases short and J 8 bases short, with 19 bases between. The CDR3 length is 16 residues. Germline V lookup: CDR1 MNHEY, CDR2 SVGAGI. This chain's CDR3 is CASSYSSFTDFTGYTF. CDR3 nucleotides: TGTGCCAGCAGTTACTCGTCTTTCACGGATTTCACGGGCTACACCTTC.

This clonotype was found a few times. The gene calls are TRBV20-1 and TRBJ2-7; TRBD2 matches at 9 bases. CDR3 length: 15 amino acids. The V and J ends lost 1 base and 7 bases, in that order; junction bases with no gene match: 11. Germline V gene sequence: CDR1 DFQATT, CDR2 SNEGSKA (reference sequence). The CDR3 reads CSARALVAGAGEQYF. The DNA for the CDR3 is TGCAGTGCTAGAGCTTTGGTAGCGGGAGCGGGGGAGCAGTACTTC.

This chain joins TRBV24-1 and TRBJ2-7; D remains unclear. The CDR3 covers 13 residues. Germline-derived CDR1 and CDR2 are KGHDR and SFDVKD. Trimming stripped 4 bases from V and 7 bases from J, with 13 bases between. CDR3 residues: CATSDPSLSEQYF. In DNA, the CDR3 is TGTGCCACCAGTGACCCCTCTTTATCGGAGCAGTACTTC.

In its sample, this clonotype was seen many times. This sequence joins TRBV28 and TRBJ1-3; no definite D call. Trimming cost V 3 bases and J 0 bases, with 6 bases left between them. Germline assignment: CDR1 MDHEN and CDR2 SYDVKM. The CDR3 runs to 14 residues. This CDR3 reads CASSLKNSGNTIYF. The CDR3 DNA is TGTGCCAGCAGTTTGAAGAACTCTGGAAACACCATATATTTT.

This chain joins TRBV7-3 and TRBJ1-1; D remains ambiguous. This CDR3 is 13 amino acids long. V was shortened by 2 bases and J by 2 bases, with 6 bases between the two germline ends. Germline CDR1 reads SGHTA; CDR2 reads FQGTGA. CDR3 sequence (DNA): TGTGCCAGCAGCTTAGAACTAAACACTGAAGCTTTCTTT. This encodes CASSLELNTEAFF.

This clonotype was counted between two and nine times. This chain connects TRBV24-1 to TRBJ2-5; 9 bases agree with TRBD2. Germline assignment: CDR1 KGHDR and CDR2 SFDVKD. Losses at the gene ends were 4 bases for V and 2 bases for J; bases not matched to a gene: 13. This CDR3 spans 18 amino acids. The CDR3 is CATSDPPPSGVRQETQYF. CDR3 DNA sequence: TGTGCCACCAGTGACCCGCCTCCTAGCGGGGTCAGACAAGAGACCCAGTACTTC.

Here the CDR3 reads CASTAEAFF. CDR3 nucleotide sequence: TGTGCCAGCACGGCTGAAGCTTTCTTT. The genes are TRBV28 and TRBJ1-1; D gene uncertain. The length of the CDR3 is 9 residues. V gave up 7 bases and J gave up 6 bases, with 3 bases separating them. Germline CDR1 reads MDHEN; CDR2 reads SYDVKM.

This clonotype was counted only a few times. The rearrangement joins TRBV28 to TRBJ2-7; D remains unclear. This CDR3 region has 12 residues. Trimming took off 1 base at V and 4 bases at J, with 5 bases between the two ends. Germline V gene lookup returns CDR1 MDHEN and CDR2 SYDVKM. The CDR3 loop reads CASSLLTYEQYF. The CDR3 nucleotides are TGTGCCAGCAGTTTATTGACGTACGAGCAGTACTTC.

The chain has TRBV6-5 and TRBJ1-2, with unresolved D. CDR3 size: 13 residues. V was clipped by 7 bases and J by 2 bases, with 11 bases between them. Germline-derived CDR1 and CDR2 are MNHEY and SVGAGI. The CDR3 DNA sequence: TGTGCCAGCAAAAAGCCCCCAAACTATGGCTACACCTTC. It specifies CASKKPPNYGYTF.

The chain is built from TRBV20-1 and TRBJ2-3, with a tentative D call TRBD2 (5 bases). CDR1 and CDR2 (germline): DFQATT, SNEGSKA (reference sequence). V was clipped by 5 bases and J by 5 bases, with 20 bases between them. The CDR3 is 15 amino acids. CDR3 DNA sequence: TGCAGTGCTCTACGAGCGGTGTGGGCCGTAGATACGCAGTATTTT. Translated, it gives CSALRAVWAVDTQYF.

This clonotype came up a few times. The chain uses TRBV27 and TRBJ1-1; D gene ambiguous. Germline CDR1 reads MNHEY; CDR2 reads SMNVEV (reference sequence). Trimming pared 5 bases from V and 3 bases from J, leaving 22 bases between. The CDR3 spans 17 residues. The DNA of the CDR3 is TGTGCCAGCAGTCTCTGCTCAAAGATTACGGAGGACACTGAAGCTTTCTTT. It yields the protein CASSLCSKITEDTEAFF.

The gene calls are TRBV10-3 and TRBJ2-1, with 9 bases aligning to TRBD2. V lost 1 base, J lost 9 bases, and 7 bases stayed unmatched. This CDR3 contains 15 residues. The V gene's germline CDR1 is ENHRY and CDR2 SYGVKD. The CDR3 DNA reads TGTGCCATCAGTGAGTTAGCGGGAGACCCCCCTGAGCAGTTCTTC. Its protein product is CAISELAGDPPEQFF.

The chain joins TRBV6-5 to TRBJ1-2, with D uncertain. Trimming pared 2 bases from V and 1 base from J, leaving 5 bases between. From germline, CDR1 is MNHEY and CDR2 SVGAGI. The CDR3 runs to 13 residues. The CDR3 nucleotides read TGTGCCAGCAGTTACGACCGTAACTATGGCTACACCTTC. Translation gives CASSYDRNYGYTF.

This clonotype was seen ten or more times. J is TRBJ1-2 and V is TRBV28, with unresolved D. The CDR3 is 14 amino acids. Trimming shortened V by 0 bases and J by 8 bases, and 13 bases separated the two germline ends. CDR1 MDHEN and CDR2 SYDVKM come from the germline V gene. CDR3 residues: CASSLWGRAAGYTF. CDR3 DNA sequence: TGTGCCAGCAGTTTATGGGGGAGGGCCGCCGGCTACACCTTC.

In this sample, this clonotype turned up many times. This chain joins TRBV7-9 and TRBJ1-2; no definite D call. The germline gives CDR1 SEHNR, CDR2 FQNEAQ (reference sequence). With 3 bases removed from V and 2 bases from J, the gap between germline ends came to 10 bases. The CDR3 is made up of 14 amino acids. The CDR3 reads CASSFNILNYGYTF. The CDR3 bases are TGTGCCAGCAGCTTTAACATCCTGAACTATGGCTACACCTTC.

This clonotype showed up just a few times. The rearrangement links TRBV14 to TRBJ1-5; no definite D call. V was pared by 3 bases and J by 7 bases, with 10 bases between. The CDR3 is made up of 13 amino acids. Germline assignment: CDR1 SGHDN and CDR2 FVKESK. The CDR3 loop is CASSQVSGQPQHF. The CDR3 nucleotides read TGTGCCAGCAGCCAGGTGTCTGGACAGCCCCAGCATTTT.

The rearrangement links TRBV28 to TRBJ2-7; TRBD2 matches at 8 bases. Germline V CDR1 and CDR2: MDHEN, SYDVKM. The ends lost 2 bases at V and 2 bases at J; junction bases unmatched: 5. The CDR3 extends over 15 amino acids. CDR3 amino acids: CASSLGSAGAYEQYF. CDR3 nucleotide sequence: TGTGCCAGCAGTTTAGGCTCAGCGGGAGCCTACGAGCAGTACTTC.

The genes are TRBV27 and TRBJ2-2; 8 bases align to TRBD2. Germline V gene sequence: CDR1 MNHEY, CDR2 SMNVEV (reference sequence). The CDR3 runs 18 residues. V shed 2 bases and J 8 bases; nucleotides not matched to a gene: 16. The CDR3 DNA follows: TGTGCCAGCAGTTTAGGGCCCAGCGGGAGAATTATGTCGGGGGAGCTGTTTTTT. Protein sequence: CASSLGPSGRIMSGELFF.

This chain connects TRBV12-5 to TRBJ2-7; D remains ambiguous. This CDR3 is built from 12 residues. Between the trimmed V and J ends, which lost 1 base and 3 bases, there was a span of 4 bases. CDR1 LGHNT and CDR2 FRNRAP come from the germline V gene. The CDR3 DNA reads as TGTGCTAGTGGTTTGGGGGACTACGAGCAGTACTTC. The encoded protein is CASGLGDYEQYF.

This clonotype was recorded at least ten times. The chain combines TRBV20-1 with TRBJ1-2; no clear D. Germline lookup yields CDR1 DFQATT and CDR2 SNEGSKA (reference sequence). This CDR3 contains 11 residues. V dropped 1 base and J dropped 4 bases, with 4 bases sitting between them. CDR3 in amino acids: CSARVPYGYTF. CDR3 DNA sequence: TGCAGTGCTAGAGTGCCCTATGGCTACACCTTC.

This clonotype was counted only a few times. The chain combines TRBV29-1 with TRBJ1-2; 8 bases fit TRBD1. CDR1 is SQVTM, CDR2 ANQGSEA, per germline. The trim removed 3 bases at V and 3 bases at J, leaving 6 bases unmatched. This CDR3 contains 14 residues. The DNA for the CDR3 is TGCAGCGTTGACTTCGACAGGGGCTACTATGGCTACACCTTC. It encodes CSVDFDRGYYGYTF. The full variable domain, with the rest looked up from reference TRBV29-1 and TRBJ1-2, is SAVISQKPSRDICQRGTSLTIQCQVDSQVTMMFWYRQQPGQSLTLIATANQGSEATYESGFVIDKFPISRPNLTFSTLTVSNMSPEDSSIYLCSVDFDRGYYGYTFGSGTRLTVV.

The V and J genes are TRBV28 and TRBJ2-1, with D possibly matching TRBD2 (5 bases). The length of the CDR3 is 16 residues. Germline CDR1 MDHEN, CDR2 SYDVKM. The V gene lost 6 bases and the J gene lost 7 bases, with 22 bases spanning the gap. The CDR3 spells CASRGFRATKGNEQFF. CDR3 bases: TGTGCCAGCAGAGGTTTCCGGGCGACTAAAGGGAATGAGCAGTTCTTC.

This clonotype has more than one count but fewer than ten. This chain links TRBV7-9 with TRBJ1-2; no firm D call. The germline CDR1 and CDR2 sequences are SEHNR and FQNEAQ (reference sequence). Between the trimmed V and J ends, which lost 2 bases and 6 bases, there was a span of 7 bases. This CDR3 spans 12 amino acids. CDR3 DNA sequence: TGTGCCAGCAGCTTACCGGTTCATGGCTACACCTTC. It codes for CASSLPVHGYTF. The full variable domain, completed using reference TRBV7-9 and TRBJ1-2, is DTGVSQNPRHKITKRGQNVTFRCDPISEHNRLYWYRQTLGQGPEFLTYFQNEAQLEKSRLLSDRFSAERPKGSFSTLEIQRTEQGDSAMYLCASSLPVHGYTFGSGTRLTVV.

This clonotype was seen more than once but under ten times. The CDR3 region is CASSFDRAGYTF. As DNA, the CDR3 is TGCGCCAGCAGCTTCGACAGAGCTGGCTACACCTTC. The chain couples TRBV5-1 to TRBJ1-2, with D perhaps TRBD1 (5 bases). Trimming cost V 2 bases and J 7 bases, with 9 bases left between them. Germline assignment: CDR1 SGHRS and CDR2 YFSETQ. The CDR3 totals 12 residues.